The 22 T cell receptor beta chains below were found in one sample sequenced in a study of blood T cell repertoires in COVID-19. Method: immunoSEQ multiplex PCR; TCRdb's copy keeps in-frame clones and lacks some. Among 50,000 to 65,000 clones listed, 84% were seen once. Specimen: peripheral blood. These receptors were obtained from a man aged 60 to 69 with COVID-19, enrolled during active disease.

This clone was detected only a few times. The rearrangement joins TRBV28 to TRBJ1-1; perhaps TRBD1 as D (6 bases). This CDR3 has 13 residues. Germline V lookup: CDR1 MDHEN, CDR2 SYDVKM. Trimming stripped 7 bases from V and 3 bases from J, with 12 bases between. The CDR3 spells CASTGEVHTEAFF. CDR3 bases: TGTGCCAGCACAGGGGAAGTTCACACTGAAGCTTTCTTT.

V usage is TRBV5-4 and J usage is TRBJ2-5; 8 nucleotides agree with TRBD2. Trimming took 0 bases from V and 4 from J; bases not matched to a gene: 2. The CDR3 extends over 14 amino acids. Germline V gene data show CDR1 as SGHNT and CDR2 as YYREEE (reference sequence). The DNA for the CDR3 is TGTGCCAGCAGCTTGGCTGCGGGAGGAGAGACCCAGTACTTC. It is translated as CASSLAAGGETQYF.

This clone was observed a single time. The CDR3 does not end in the conserved phenylalanine or tryptophan, so this is likely a read error. The chain recombines TRBV12-3 or TRBV12-4 with TRBJ1-2; the D gene is possibly TRBD1 (5 bases). The CDR3 contains 12 residues. V lost 8 bases to trimming and J lost 8 bases, with 15 bases between them. The CDR3 sequence: CASGYRPGGYTL. In nucleotides, the CDR3 is TGTGCCAGCGGATACAGGCCGGGGGGCTACACCCTC.

The chain combines TRBV20-1 with TRBJ2-5; D is undetermined. This CDR3 contains 14 residues. Germline V lookup: CDR1 DFQATT, CDR2 SNEGSKA (reference sequence). V was shortened by 3 bases and J by 3 bases, with 14 bases between the two germline ends. The CDR3 nucleotides are TGCAGTGCTAGTGAGGCGGTCCCTGAAGAGACCCAGTACTTC. It specifies CSASEAVPEETQYF.

The V gene is TRBV4-2, the J gene TRBJ1-1; the D gene is possibly TRBD1 (6 bases). CDR1 LGHNA and CDR2 YNFKEQ come from the germline V gene. V was cut by 1 base and J by 7 bases, with 16 bases left in between. The CDR3 totals 15 residues. The CDR3 here is CASSQAAGGDDEAFF. For the CDR3, the DNA is TGTGCCAGCAGCCAAGCGGCGGGGGGCGATGATGAAGCTTTCTTT.

The chain joins TRBV29-1 to TRBJ1-4; 7 bases are a match to TRBD1. CDR3 length: 14 residues. Germline trimming cut 6 bases from V and 0 bases from J; bases unmatched to any gene: 4. Germline V gene lookup returns CDR1 SQVTM and CDR2 ANQGSEA. CDR3 nucleotides: TGCAGCGTCCCGGGACAGCCAACTAATGAAAAACTGTTTTTT. This encodes CSVPGQPTNEKLFF. Drawing the rest from reference TRBV29-1 and TRBJ1-4, the complete variable domain is SAVISQKPSRDICQRGTSLTIQCQVDSQVTMMFWYRQQPGQSLTLIATANQGSEATYESGFVIDKFPISRPNLTFSTLTVSNMSPEDSSIYLCSVPGQPTNEKLFFGSGTQLSVL.

This CDR3 is CASSVYYAGTNTGELFF. CDR3 bases: TGTGCCAGCAGTGTTTATTACGCAGGAACGAACACCGGGGAGCTGTTTTTT. The J gene is TRBJ2-2, the V gene TRBV6-1; D gene ambiguous. Germline V gene sequence: CDR1 MNHNS, CDR2 SASEGT. CDR3 size: 17 residues. Trimming cost V 4 bases and J 0 bases, with 15 bases left between them.

The chain couples TRBV14 to TRBJ1-3; tentatively, D is TRBD1 (5 bases). The CDR3 is 16 amino acids. The V gene lost 1 base and the J gene lost 7 bases, with 17 bases spanning the gap. Germline CDR1 SGHDN, CDR2 FVKESK. The CDR3 DNA reads as TGTGCCAGCAGCCAAGTTGGCGGTCCAGGGATTAACACCATATATTTT. The encoded protein is CASSQVGGPGINTIYF. Looking up the rest from reference TRBV14 and TRBJ1-3 gives the full variable domain: EAGVTQFPSHSVIEKGQTVTLRCDPISGHDNLYWYRRVMGKEIKFLLHFVKESKQDESGMPNNRFLAERTGGTYSTLKVQPAELEDSGVYFCASSQVGGPGINTIYFGEGSWLTVV.

V usage is TRBV30 and J usage is TRBJ1-5; the D is unclear. Germline assignment: CDR1 GTSNPN and CDR2 SVGIG (reference sequence). V shed 1 base and J shed 3 bases, with 7 bases lying between them. The CDR3 spans 13 residues. Here the CDR3 DNA reads TGTGCCTGGAGTGACAAAAACAATCAGCCCCAGCATTTT. Translating it yields CAWSDKNNQPQHF.

This clone is labeled as medium-sized. The J gene is TRBJ2-1, the V gene TRBV19; 14 nucleotides match TRBD2. Germline lookup yields CDR1 LNHDA and CDR2 SQIVND (reference sequence). The CDR3 runs 17 residues. After removal of 2 bases from V and 7 bases from J, the junction contained 7 bases not matched to a gene. The CDR3 loop reads CASSIRGLAGGGNEQFF. In DNA form, the CDR3 reads TGTGCCAGTAGTATACGTGGACTAGCGGGAGGAGGGAATGAGCAGTTCTTC.

J is TRBJ1-1 and V is TRBV5-1, with TRBD1 matching over 9 bases. In germline, CDR1 is SGHRS, CDR2 YFSETQ. The CDR3 loop spans 16 amino acids. V shed 5 bases and J 4 bases; nucleotides not matched to a gene: 12. The CDR3 loop reads CASRTGQGGWSTEAFF. The CDR3 region has the DNA TGCGCCAGCAGAACGGGACAGGGAGGGTGGAGCACTGAAGCTTTCTTT.

This chain uses TRBV10-3 with TRBJ2-6; the D is unclear. Trimming pared 7 bases from V and 1 base from J, leaving 8 bases between. The CDR3 is 14 amino acids. Looked up from germline, CDR1 is ENHRY and CDR2 is SYGVKD. The CDR3 here is CAITRESGANVLTF. DNA of the CDR3: TGTGCCATCACCCGAGAATCTGGGGCCAACGTCCTGACTTTC.

The sample holds one count of this clone. The chain has TRBV5-1 and TRBJ1-2; 10 bases map to TRBD1. The CDR3 runs 15 residues. V was pared by 9 bases and J by 2 bases, with 10 bases of the junction left unmatched. Germline V lookup: CDR1 SGHRS, CDR2 YFSETQ. CDR3 nucleotides: TGCGCCACCTCCCCGGGACAGGGGTTGAACTATGGCTACACCTTC. Amino acid sequence: CATSPGQGLNYGYTF.

In DNA form, the CDR3 reads TGTGCCACCAGCACTCCAGCGGGAGTCACCGGGGAGCTGTTTTTT. Its translation: CATSTPAGVTGELFF. V is TRBV15 and J is TRBJ2-2; TRBD2 agrees at 8 bases. V shed 4 bases and J 4 bases; nucleotides not matched to a gene: 5. This CDR3 contains 15 residues. From germline, CDR1 is LNHNV and CDR2 YYDKDF (reference sequence).

V usage is TRBV28 and J usage is TRBJ1-1, with TRBD1 as a possible D gene (5 bases). The V gene's germline CDR1 is MDHEN and CDR2 SYDVKM. Between the trimmed V and J ends, which lost 3 bases and 1 base, there was a span of 15 bases. This CDR3 region has 16 residues. The CDR3: CASSLQGNTWNTEAFF. CDR3 bases: TGTGCCAGCAGTTTGCAGGGTAACACTTGGAACACTGAAGCTTTCTTT.

V is TRBV5-1 and J is TRBJ2-6; D might be TRBD1 (5 bases). This CDR3 has 17 amino acids. CDR1 is SGHRS and CDR2 is YFSETQ in the germline V gene. The V end was cut by 0 bases, the J end by 4 bases, with 14 bases between. CDR3 region: CASSLVADTGGANVLTF. CDR3 sequence (DNA): TGCGCCAGCAGCTTGGTGGCAGACACAGGCGGGGCCAACGTCCTGACTTTC.

The gene calls are TRBV7-9 and TRBJ1-2; D possibly corresponds to TRBD1 (6 bases). V was shortened by 5 bases and J by 2 bases, with 9 bases between the two germline ends. Germline V gene sequence: CDR1 SEHNR, CDR2 FQNEAQ (reference sequence). The CDR3 is 13 residues long. The CDR3 DNA is TGTGCCAGCAGCGCAGGACAGAACTATGGCTACACCTTC. This sequence encodes CASSAGQNYGYTF.

The genes are TRBV2 and TRBJ1-5, with TRBD1 as a possible D gene (5 bases). Germline V gene lookup returns CDR1 SNHLY and CDR2 FYNNEI. The V gene lost 5 bases and the J gene lost 0 bases, with 11 bases spanning the gap. There are 15 residues in the CDR3. CDR3 protein: CASSRTSYSNQPQHF. The CDR3, as DNA: TGTGCCAGCAGTAGGACATCCTATAGCAATCAGCCCCAGCATTTT.

The chain has TRBV28 and TRBJ2-7; tentatively, D is TRBD1 (5 bases). The V and J ends lost 2 bases and 2 bases respectively, with 16 bases between them. From germline, CDR1 is MDHEN and CDR2 SYDVKM. The CDR3 length is 16 residues. The CDR3 region has the DNA TGTGCCAGCAGTTTAGGTCAGGGATCCCTAACCTACGAGCAGTACTTC. Translation: CASSLGQGSLTYEQYF.

This rearrangement joins TRBV7-3 to TRBJ1-1; possibly TRBD1 for D (6 bases). V lost 2 bases and J lost 4, with 11 bases in between. CDR1 and CDR2 (germline): SGHTA, FQGTGA. CDR3 size: 14 residues. CDR3 in DNA: TGTGCCAGCAGCTTACCAGGGGAGGGCACTGAAGCTTTCTTT. Amino acid sequence: CASSLPGEGTEAFF.

There are a few counts of this clone. This chain connects TRBV6-6 to TRBJ2-1; 13 positions agree with TRBD2. The CDR3 loop spans 16 amino acids. The germline gives CDR1 MNHNY, CDR2 SVGAGI (reference sequence). Trimming at V came to 5 bases and at J to 8 bases, leaving 9 bases not matched to a gene. The CDR3, as DNA: TGTGCCAGCAGTCGATTCGGACTAGCGGGAGCGTATGAGCAGTTCTTC. This translates into CASSRFGLAGAYEQFF.

The V gene is TRBV30, the J gene TRBJ2-1; TRBD2 matches at 9 bases. CDR1 GTSNPN and CDR2 SVGIG come from the germline V gene (reference sequence). V lost 2 bases to trimming and J lost 3 bases; unmatched junction nucleotides: 11. The CDR3 spans 17 residues. The CDR3 region has the DNA TGTGCCTGGAGTAGGTCAGCGGGGGGACAGAACTACAATGAGCAGTTCTTC. It yields the protein CAWSRSAGGQNYNEQFF.